This T cell receptor beta chain was recovered during a study of cytomegalovirus exposure and HLA in healthy donors. This CDR3 has 15 residues. V lost 0 bases to trimming and J lost 4 bases, with 12 bases between them. CDR1 and CDR2 (germline): LGHNA, YSLEER. The PCR had 60 Vbeta and 13 Jbeta primers. Measured with immunoSEQ multiplex PCR; TCRdb has only the in-frame clones, and not every one. Found here are about 200,000 clones, 82% of them singletons; the top ten hold approximately 0.092%. The V call is TRBV4-3, the J call TRBJ1-2; a possible D gene is TRBD1 (6 bases). This TCR derives from a boy younger than 10 in good health and CMV-seronegative. Specimen: PBMCs. CDR3 amino acids: CASSQDLGDIYGYTF. CDR3 in DNA: TGCGCCAGCAGCCAAGATCTAGGGGACATCTATGGCTACACCTTC.